The next 15 T cell receptor beta chains were all read from a single sample in a study of T-cell reconstitution after alpha-beta-depleted transplantation in children. Unique molecular identifiers were used in preparing the TCRbeta library. MiXCR, applied by TCRdb to the PCR reads, yields one record per CDR3 protein. The sample comprises approximately 1,000,000 distinct CDR3 sequences, about 29% of which are singletons, and roughly 30% rests with the top ten. The sample here was PBMCs, mostly from graft donor cells, taken 360 days after TCRalphabeta/CD19-depleted stem cell transplant. These receptors all stem from a boy in the first two years of life who had a stem cell transplant for SCID, so the T cells may come from the graft donor.

V usage is TRBV7-2 and J usage is TRBJ1-2; D unresolved. CDR3 length equals 16 residues. Germline assignment: CDR1 SGHTA and CDR2 FQGNSA. Trimming shortened V by 1 base and J by 8 bases, and 20 bases separated the two germline ends. The CDR3 nucleotides read TGTGCCAGCAGCTTAGGAACCTCCCTTTGGGCGAGAGGCTACACCTTC. Translating gives CASSLGTSLWARGYTF.

The genes are TRBV7-9 and TRBJ2-3, with 11 bases matching TRBD1. Germline CDR1 SEHNR, CDR2 FQNEAQ (reference sequence). This CDR3 comprises 15 residues. V was clipped by 5 bases and J by 3 bases; unmatched bases: 4. The DNA for the CDR3 is TGTGCCAGCAGCGTGGGACAGGGGGAGACAGATACGCAGTATTTT. Protein sequence: CASSVGQGETDTQYF.

This clonotype turned up a few times. The rearrangement uses TRBV10-3 and TRBJ1-2, with 12 bases identical to TRBD1. The CDR3 totals 14 residues. CDR1 and CDR2 from the germline V gene are ENHRY and SYGVKD. Germline trimming cut 2 bases from V and 7 bases from J; bases unmatched to any gene: 2. The DNA for the CDR3 is TGTGCCATCAGTGAGGGGACAGGGGGCTTTGGCTACACCTTC. It codes for CAISEGTGGFGYTF.

In this sample, this clonotype turned up many times. J is TRBJ2-3 and V is TRBV11-2, with 9 bases that match TRBD1. The CDR3 runs 16 residues. The V segment lost 5 bases and the J segment 3 bases; nucleotides outside the gene matches: 9. Per germline, CDR1 SGHAT and CDR2 FQNNGV. DNA of the CDR3: TGTGCCAGCAGCAGACTCCCGGGACAGGGAACAGATACGCAGTATTTT. This codes for CASSRLPGQGTDTQYF.

The CDR3 sequence: CASSLLGQGMTEAFF. In DNA form, the CDR3 reads TGTGCCAGCAGCTTACTGGGACAGGGGATGACTGAAGCTTTCTTT. The chain recombines TRBV7-9 with TRBJ1-1; 10 bases are a match to TRBD1. Trimming at V came to 2 bases and at J to 5 bases, leaving 5 bases not matched to a gene. Germline CDR1 reads SEHNR; CDR2 reads FQNEAQ (reference sequence). The CDR3 consists of 15 residues.

This clonotype has only a few counts. The gene calls are TRBV10-3 and TRBJ2-5, with D possibly being TRBD2 (5 bases). Trimming cost V 2 bases and J 3 bases, with 13 bases left between them. Germline CDR1 is ENHRY and CDR2 is SYGVKD. The length of the CDR3 is 15 residues. Here the CDR3 reads CAISEPGTSKETQYF. The CDR3 DNA follows: TGTGCCATCAGTGAGCCGGGAACTTCAAAAGAGACCCAGTACTTC.

The rearrangement uses TRBV20-1 and TRBJ2-3; tentatively, D is TRBD1 (6 bases). The V and J ends lost 5 bases and 1 base respectively, with 13 bases between them. Germline values: CDR1 DFQATT, CDR2 SNEGSKA (reference sequence). The CDR3 sequence is 14 residues long. The CDR3 protein is CSAATGKGTDTQYF. The DNA for the CDR3 is TGCAGTGCTGCCACAGGGAAGGGCACAGATACGCAGTATTTT.

This clonotype was seen more than once but under ten times. The chain combines TRBV5-1 with TRBJ2-3; 12 bases are shared with TRBD2. Unmatched junction bases numbered 7, after V lost 4 bases and J lost 4 bases. Germline-derived CDR1 and CDR2 are SGHRS and YFSETQ. The CDR3 spans 16 residues. CDR3 sequence: CASSGLAGLGADTQYF. CDR3 nucleotides: TGCGCCAGCAGCGGACTAGCGGGGTTGGGCGCAGATACGCAGTATTTT.

The rearrangement uses TRBV6-2 or TRBV6-3 and TRBJ2-3, with a tentative D call TRBD2 (5 bases). This CDR3 is 15 amino acids long. Trimming stripped 6 bases from V and 6 bases from J, with 19 bases between. Germline-derived CDR1 and CDR2 are MNHEY and SVGEGT. CDR3 region: CASRVTKRRRDTQYF. DNA for the CDR3: TGTGCCAGCAGGGTGACAAAGAGGAGGAGGGATACGCAGTATTTT.

This clonotype has more than one count but fewer than ten. The J gene is TRBJ2-1, the V gene TRBV12-3 or TRBV12-4; D is possibly TRBD2 (5 bases). This CDR3 comprises 17 residues. Trimming removed 5 bases from V and 0 bases from J, with 17 bases in between. The chain's CDR3 is CASSPRTAGPSYNEQFF. The CDR3 nucleotides are TGTGCCAGCAGTCCTCGAACCGCGGGCCCCTCCTACAATGAGCAGTTCTTC.

Here the CDR3 DNA reads TGTGCCAGCAGCTTAGCGTTATGGGAAAACACTGAAGCTTTCTTT. The encoded protein is CASSLALWENTEAFF. The chain links TRBV7-9 to TRBJ1-1; no firm D call. Trimming took off 0 bases at V and 2 bases at J, with 10 bases between the two ends. The germline gives CDR1 SEHNR, CDR2 FQNEAQ (reference sequence). This CDR3 is built from 15 residues.

V usage is TRBV5-6 and J usage is TRBJ2-1, with 11 nucleotides matching TRBD2. Germline CDR1 is SGHDT and CDR2 is YYEEEE. There are 19 residues in the CDR3. V lost 6 bases, J lost 4 bases, and 18 bases stayed unmatched. CDR3 sequence (DNA): TGTGCCAGCATTCTGGGGACTAGCGGTAGATTTTTTGGTTACAATGAGCAGTTCTTC. It encodes CASILGTSGRFFGYNEQFF.

This sequence joins TRBV6-5 and TRBJ2-2; 8 positions agree with TRBD2. Germline values: CDR1 MNHEY, CDR2 SVGAGI. V dropped 4 bases and J dropped 1; count of bases not matched to a gene: 5. The CDR3 is 16 amino acids. The CDR3 DNA is TGTGCCAGCAGTTCCATACTAGCGGAGAACACCGGGGAGCTGTTTTTT. Amino acid sequence: CASSSILAENTGELFF.

The chain has TRBV12-3 or TRBV12-4 and TRBJ2-7; D perhaps matches TRBD1 (6 bases). V dropped 6 bases and J dropped 6 bases, with 18 bases sitting between them. CDR3 length: 14 residues. This CDR3 reads CASSAQGWLGEQYF. The CDR3 region has the DNA TGTGCCAGCAGCGCACAGGGTTGGTTGGGCGAGCAGTACTTC.

This clonotype was seen a handful of times. CDR3 sequence: CASSYLVGLAEETQYF. The CDR3 bases are TGTGCCAGCAGTTACCTCGTGGGGCTAGCGGAAGAGACCCAGTACTTC. The chain uses TRBV6-5 and TRBJ2-5; 7 bases match TRBD2. The germline gives CDR1 MNHEY, CDR2 SVGAGI. J gave up 3 bases and V 2 bases, and 9 bases lay outside the gene matches. The CDR3 runs to 16 residues.